One sample yielded the 27 T cell receptor beta chains listed below, sequenced in a study of beta chain features in type 1 diabetes. General study points: All four CD4+ subsets of Type 1 diabetes patients contained TCRB CDR3s that were moderately but significantly shorter.

The antigens these receptors bind are not known. Expressed TCRB transcripts got sequenced, as all isolated RNA was reverse transcribed. Method: immunoSEQ multiplex PCR; TCRdb's copy keeps in-frame clones and lacks some. This sample has 250,000 to 300,000 clones, with less than 30% found just once. Sequenced input: naive CD4+ T cells from blood. These receptors originate from a woman aged 25 to 45 with type 1 diabetes.

This clone was detected once. The chain recombines TRBV30 with TRBJ1-4, with D perhaps TRBD1 (5 bases). The CDR3 runs to 14 residues. CDR1 and CDR2 (germline): GTSNPN, SVGIG (reference sequence). V was shortened by 3 bases and J by 3 bases, with 11 bases between the two germline ends. CDR3 coding DNA: TGTGCCTGGAGAGGGGCCGCTTCTAATGAAAAACTGTTTTTT. It is translated as CAWRGAASNEKLFF.

The V gene is TRBV7-2, the J gene TRBJ2-7; 11 nucleotides line up with TRBD2. After removal of 0 bases from V and 3 bases from J, the junction contained 1 base not matched to a gene. CDR3 length equals 15 residues. From germline, CDR1 is SGHTA and CDR2 FQGNSA. CDR3 in DNA: TGTGCCAGCAGCTTAGCAGGGACTAGCGGCTACGAGCAGTACTTC. This sequence encodes CASSLAGTSGYEQYF.

This rearrangement joins TRBV29-1 to TRBJ2-1; 8 nucleotides line up with TRBD1. Germline CDR1 SQVTM, CDR2 ANQGSEA. The CDR3 runs 13 residues. V dropped 3 bases and J dropped 5; count of bases not matched to a gene: 3. The CDR3: CSVEGQANNEQFF. For the CDR3, the DNA is TGCAGCGTTGAGGGACAGGCTAACAATGAGCAGTTCTTC.

Turning to this clone: The sample holds other DNA sequences that translate to the same CDR3. The rearrangement joins TRBV18 to TRBJ2-1, with 10 bases matching TRBD2. Germline-derived CDR1 and CDR2 are KGHSH and LQKENI. V trimming: 3 bases; J trimming: 5 bases; junction bases outside the gene matches: 1. This CDR3 is 14 amino acids long. This chain's CDR3 is CASSPGLADNEQFF. The CDR3 region has the DNA TGTGCCAGCTCACCCGGACTAGCGGACAATGAGCAGTTCTTC.

This clone was observed a handful of times. The chain is built from TRBV4-2 and TRBJ2-3; D remains ambiguous. Per germline, CDR1 LGHNA and CDR2 YNFKEQ. V shed 1 base and J shed 0 bases, with 5 bases lying between them. This CDR3 comprises 14 residues. CDR3 loop: CASSQGRSTDTQYF. In DNA, the CDR3 is TGTGCCAGCAGCCAAGGGCGGAGCACAGATACGCAGTATTTT.

Concerning this clone: A read error may account for a junction end that differs from germline. The chain joins TRBV6-5 to TRBJ2-1, with 7 bases identical to TRBD1. Germline loops: CDR1 MNHEY, CDR2 SVGAGI. The CDR3 totals 15 residues. The CDR3 sequence is CASSYGATGQFPRVF. The CDR3 DNA sequence: TGTGCCAGCAGTTACGGCGCGACAGGGCAATTCCCCAGGGTCTTC.

The rearrangement links TRBV19 to TRBJ2-5, with TRBD2 identical over 8 bases. V lost 7 bases and J lost 0; bases outside the gene matches: 1. Germline V lookup: CDR1 LNHDA, CDR2 SQIVND (reference sequence). The CDR3 covers 13 residues. The CDR3 here is CASIGGDQETQYF. CDR3 nucleotide sequence: TGTGCCAGTATCGGGGGGGACCAAGAGACCCAGTACTTC.

CDR3 sequence (DNA): TGTGCCAGCAGCTTAGTCGGCGGGAGGGAGGTTGAGCAGTTCTTC. Translation: CASSLVGGREVEQFF. The chain employs TRBV7-9 and TRBJ2-1, with 9 positions matching TRBD2. Germline values: CDR1 SEHNR, CDR2 FQNEAQ (reference sequence). The CDR3 extends over 15 amino acids. With 1 base clipped from V and 9 bases from J, the junction kept 7 bases outside the gene matches.

The V call is TRBV5-1, the J call TRBJ2-7; 8 nucleotides line up with TRBD2. Trimming removed 5 bases from V and 0 bases from J; junction bases left unmatched: 7. The CDR3 covers 15 residues. Germline V gene sequence: CDR1 SGHRS, CDR2 YFSETQ. CDR3 sequence reads: CASRLLADASYEQYF. CDR3 sequence (DNA): TGCGCCAGCAGACTACTAGCGGACGCCTCCTACGAGCAGTACTTC.

V and J are TRBV6-1 and TRBJ1-2, with TRBD1 as a possible D gene (6 bases). V was pared by 5 bases and J by 3 bases, with 13 bases between. CDR1 is MNHNS and CDR2 is SASEGT in the germline V gene. This CDR3 contains 14 residues. The chain's CDR3 is CASSPREGDYGYTF. CDR3 nucleotide sequence: TGTGCCAGCAGTCCCCGGGAGGGGGACTATGGCTACACCTTC.

There are a few counts of this clone. The chain carries TRBV9 and TRBJ2-2; tentative D call: TRBD2 (5 bases). This CDR3 spans 13 amino acids. The V gene's germline CDR1 is SGDLS and CDR2 YYNGEE. V dropped 7 bases and J dropped 0 bases, with 7 bases sitting between them. In DNA, the CDR3 is TGTGCCAGCGGAGCGGCGAACACCGGGGAGCTGTTTTTT. This codes for CASGAANTGELFF. Full variable domain (remainder filled in from reference TRBV9 and TRBJ2-2): DSGVTQTPKHLITATGQRVTLRCSPRSGDLSVYWYQQSLDQGLQFLIQYYNGEERAKGNILERFSAQQFPDLHSELNLSSLELGDSALYFCASGAANTGELFFGEGSRLTVL.

Only a few counts were recorded for this clone. The chain joins TRBV7-3 to TRBJ2-1; perhaps TRBD2 as D (6 bases). CDR3 length: 11 residues. V was shortened by 4 bases and J by 9 bases, with 7 bases between the two germline ends. Per germline, CDR1 SGHTA and CDR2 FQGTGA. CDR3: CASSSGGEQFF. DNA of the CDR3: TGTGCCAGCAGCTCCGGGGGTGAGCAGTTCTTC.

The V gene is TRBV19, the J gene TRBJ2-1, with D possibly matching TRBD2 (7 bases). The CDR3 totals 15 residues. In germline, CDR1 is LNHDA, CDR2 SQIVND (reference sequence). Trimming removed 2 bases at V and 9 bases at J, with 17 bases between. In DNA, the CDR3 is TGTGCCAGTAGTATATTAGGGGGGGCAGGATTTGAGCAGTTCTTC. It encodes CASSILGGAGFEQFF.

This clone turned up a few times. The CDR3 loop is CASNSYAGELFF. The CDR3 DNA is TGTGCCAGCAACTCTTACGCCGGGGAGCTGTTTTTT. This chain joins TRBV9 and TRBJ2-2; D is ambiguous. The CDR3 is 12 amino acids. Germline lookup yields CDR1 SGDLS and CDR2 YYNGEE. V was clipped by 6 bases and J by 6 bases, with 9 bases between them.

CDR3 sequence (DNA): TGTGCCAGCAGCTTGGAGGGAGGGACAGATACGCAGTATTTT. As protein: CASSLEGGTDTQYF. The V gene is TRBV7-9, the J gene TRBJ2-3; 7 bases line up with TRBD2. Germline V gene sequence: CDR1 SEHNR, CDR2 FQNEAQ (reference sequence). The V and J ends lost 3 bases and 3 bases, in that order; junction bases with no gene match: 3. CDR3 length equals 14 residues.

The chain recombines TRBV5-6 with TRBJ1-1; 7 nucleotides align to TRBD1. V was pared by 4 bases and J by 1 base, with 4 bases of the junction left unmatched. The CDR3 runs to 14 residues. Germline assignment: CDR1 SGHDT and CDR2 YYEEEE. As DNA, the CDR3 is TGTGCCAGCAGCCCGGGACAGCCGAACACTGAAGCTTTCTTT. It specifies CASSPGQPNTEAFF.

This clone was recorded a few times. The rearrangement links TRBV10-3 to TRBJ2-3, with 10 bases matching TRBD2. The CDR3 consists of 15 residues. Germline assignment: CDR1 ENHRY and CDR2 SYGVKD. The V segment lost 8 bases and the J segment 4 bases; nucleotides outside the gene matches: 9. CDR3 sequence: CAIGTSALGADTQYF. In nucleotides, the CDR3 is TGTGCCATCGGGACTAGCGCTTTAGGAGCAGATACGCAGTATTTT.

The chain recombines TRBV25-1 with TRBJ1-2; 8 bases agree with TRBD1. Germline-derived CDR1 and CDR2 are MGHDK and SYGVNS. The ends lost 5 bases at V and 5 bases at J; junction bases unmatched: 10. This CDR3 has 15 residues. CDR3 bases: TGTGCCAGCAGTCCTTTCCCCGACAGGGGATATGGCTACACCTTC. This encodes CASSPFPDRGYGYTF.

A few counts support this clone. The chain has TRBV7-9 and TRBJ2-3; TRBD2 matches 8 bases. The length of the CDR3 is 16 residues. Trimming took 5 bases from V and 2 from J; bases not matched to a gene: 9. From germline, CDR1 is SEHNR and CDR2 FQNEAQ (reference sequence). The CDR3 spells CASSPLLAALTDTQYF. CDR3 nucleotides: TGTGCCAGCAGCCCGTTACTAGCGGCCCTCACAGATACGCAGTATTTT. The full variable domain, its missing parts supplied by reference TRBV7-9 and TRBJ2-3, is DTGVSQNPRHKITKRGQNVTFRCDPISEHNRLYWYRQTLGQGPEFLTYFQNEAQLEKSRLLSDRFSAERPKGSFSTLEIQRTEQGDSAMYLCASSPLLAALTDTQYFGPGTRLTVL.

The table lists this clone with a few counts. The rearrangement uses TRBV19 and TRBJ2-2; 13 positions agree with TRBD2. CDR3 length equals 16 residues. V shed 9 bases, J shed 7 bases, and the junction held 11 bases outside the gene matches. CDR1 is LNHDA, CDR2 SQIVND, per germline (reference sequence). As DNA, the CDR3 is TGTGCCAGCAAGACTAGCGGGAGGCTCGGCGGCGGGGAGCTGTTTTTT. Protein: CASKTSGRLGGGELFF.

This rearrangement joins TRBV12-5 to TRBJ1-1, with D possibly TRBD1 on 6 matching bases. Germline V CDR1 and CDR2: LGHNT, FRNRAP. The CDR3 loop spans 13 amino acids. Trimming left V 2 bases short and J 3 bases short, with 7 bases between. DNA of the CDR3: TGTGCTAGTGGTTTGCAGGGGTACACTGAAGCTTTCTTT. Its protein is CASGLQGYTEAFF. Full variable domain (rest looked up from reference TRBV12-5 and TRBJ1-1): DARVTQTPRHKVTEMGQEVTMRCQPILGHNTVFWYRQTMMQGLELLAYFRNRAPLDDSGMPKDRFSAEMPDATLATLKIQPSEPRDSAVYFCASGLQGYTEAFFGQGTRLTVV.

This clone has only a few counts. The rearrangement uses TRBV7-8 and TRBJ2-4; 8 positions match TRBD2. V dropped 4 bases and J dropped 3; count of bases not matched to a gene: 8. The CDR3 totals 16 residues. Germline assignment: CDR1 SGHVS and CDR2 FQNEAQ. The DNA for the CDR3 is TGTGCCAGCAGCTGGTCCGGGAGGGCCGACAAAAACATTCAGTACTTC. This codes for CASSWSGRADKNIQYF.

This clone was seen a handful of times. V gene TRBV7-9 combines with J gene TRBJ2-7, with 11 bases that match TRBD2. The CDR3 spans 15 residues. Per germline, CDR1 SEHNR and CDR2 FQNEAQ (reference sequence). Trimming cost V 5 bases and J 6 bases; bases outside gene matches: 9. CDR3 nucleotide sequence: TGTGCCAGCAGCCCTAGCGGGAGGCCGGCTATCGAGCAGTACTTC. Translating it yields CASSPSGRPAIEQYF.

V is TRBV29-1 and J is TRBJ2-3; perhaps TRBD2 as D (6 bases). CDR1 is SQVTM and CDR2 is ANQGSEA in the germline V gene. CDR3 length: 13 residues. Trimming left V 8 bases short and J 2 bases short, with 14 bases between. The CDR3 nucleotides are TGCAGCTTAAGCGGGCGCTACACAGATACGCAGTATTTT. It encodes CSLSGRYTDTQYF.

The CDR3 spells CATSRDVAEQFF. CDR3 bases: TGTGCCACCAGCAGAGATGTGGCTGAGCAGTTCTTC. The chain has TRBV15 and TRBJ2-1, with no clear D. CDR3 size: 12 residues. Trimming pared 0 bases from V and 9 bases from J, leaving 6 bases between. Germline CDR1 LNHNV, CDR2 YYDKDF (reference sequence).

This sequence joins TRBV28 and TRBJ2-5; TRBD2 is a possible D gene (7 bases). Trimming shortened V by 1 base and J by 5 bases, and 11 bases separated the two germline ends. Germline V gene sequence: CDR1 MDHEN, CDR2 SYDVKM. The CDR3 runs to 14 residues. The CDR3 nucleotides are TGTGCCAGCAGTTTATCAGGGGAGGGCGAGACCCAGTACTTC. This encodes CASSLSGEGETQYF.

This clone occurred a few times. The chain uses TRBV29-1 and TRBJ2-7; a possible D gene is TRBD1 (6 bases). The V end lost 5 bases, the J end lost 2 bases, and 13 bases lay between the germline ends. The CDR3 covers 13 residues. CDR1 is SQVTM, CDR2 ANQGSEA, per germline. Here the CDR3 DNA reads TGCAGCGTTACCGGACAGCGCCCCTACGAGCAGTACTTC. Protein sequence: CSVTGQRPYEQYF.